The table lists the clone carrying this TCR beta chain with a few counts. This sample stems from a study of blood T cell repertoires in COVID-19. About the research overall: COVID-19 samples, acute and convalescent, were from the United States, Italy and Spain. Sources were T cells, B-cell-depleted T cells, or PBMCs; the material itself was cDNA or gDNA.

Authors' data handling: Researchers report that nucleated cell counts were estimated from reference gene primer amplification. Measured with immunoSEQ multiplex PCR; TCRdb has only the in-frame clones, and not every one. D and trimming come from the DNA, and the V and J calls and clone size come from that table. The repertoire includes fewer than 85,000 clones, 88% of them detected once, and approximately 10% sits in the top ten. This CDR3 is built from 14 residues. The V end lost 4 bases, the J end lost 1 base, and 8 bases lay between the germline ends. The germline CDR1 and CDR2 sequences are SNHLY and FYNNEI.

The TCR comes from a human donor in a cohort sampled during active COVID-19. This chain joins TRBV2 and TRBJ1-5; TRBD1 is a possible D gene (5 bases). The sample comprised peripheral blood. The CDR3 DNA follows: TGTGCCAGCAGTGCCGGGGGGAGCAATCAGCCCCAGCATTTT. Translated, it gives CASSAGGSNQPQHF.